The subject of this entry is one TCR beta chain. Its antigen remains unidentified. This PCR relied on a set of 60 Vbeta primers and 13 Jbeta primers. Only in-frame clones appear in the TCRdb table, and some are missing; sequencing was by immunoSEQ multiplex PCR. The sample has around 200,000 clones; around 86% are singletons. The data were taken from a study of cytomegalovirus exposure and HLA in healthy donors. Overall study: Around 180 million T cells yielded 120 million or so unique TCR beta sequences, as an earlier analysis found. Around 85 million unique TCR sequences came from HLA-typed donors in an early release.

The study, taken as a whole, reports: High sensitivity and specificity were reportedly achieved when the classifier diagnosed cytomegalovirus status.

J was trimmed by 1 base and V by 5 bases; bases with no gene match: 7. CDR1 is MDHEN, CDR2 SYDVKM, per germline. The CDR3 sequence is 17 residues long. The chain is built from TRBV28 and TRBJ2-7; 14 bases align to TRBD2. Input material: PBMCs. The receptor was derived from a man aged 45-65 years in good health and CMV-seronegative. The CDR3 loop is CASSLRTSGRPSYEQYF. The CDR3 region has the DNA TGTGCCAGCAGTCTCCGGACTAGCGGGAGGCCGTCCTACGAGCAGTACTTC.